Below, 30 T cell receptor beta chains from the same sample are listed, as sequenced in a study of cytomegalovirus exposure and HLA in healthy donors. It was with 60 Vbeta and 13 Jbeta primers that the PCR ran. The protocol was immunoSEQ multiplex PCR, while the TCRdb copy is restricted to in-frame clones and leaves out a portion. Of roughly 120,000 clones in the sample, less than 80% were seen once. The source material was PBMCs. All receptors come from a woman in her twenties or thirties in good health and CMV-seronegative.

V and J are TRBV15 and TRBJ2-7, with D maybe TRBD1 (5 bases). V lost 3 bases, J lost 2 bases, and 20 bases lay in between. Per the germline V gene, CDR1 is LNHNV and CDR2 is YYDKDF (reference sequence). CDR3 length: 17 residues. CDR3 DNA sequence: TGTGCCACCAGCAGGGGGTTTGGACAATCGAGTCCCTACGAGCAGTACTTC. Encoded protein: CATSRGFGQSSPYEQYF.

This clone was found a few times. The genes are TRBV5-4 and TRBJ1-1; tentative D call: TRBD1 (5 bases). Germline CDR1 and CDR2: SGHNT and YYREEE (reference sequence). The CDR3 runs 12 residues. Trimming took off 0 bases at V and 6 bases at J, with 6 bases between the two ends. CDR3 sequence: CASSLEGPEAFF. CDR3 coding DNA: TGTGCCAGCAGCTTGGAGGGGCCTGAAGCTTTCTTT. Using reference TRBV5-4 and TRBJ1-1 for the parts outside the CDR3, the full variable domain is ETGVTQSPTHLIKTRGQQVTLRCSSQSGHNTVSWYQQALGQGPQFIFQYYREEENGRGNFPPRFSGLQFPNYSSELNVNALELDDSALYLCASSLEGPEAFFGQGTRLTVV.

V is TRBV28 and J is TRBJ2-7; no clear D. The ends were cut back, 3 bases at V and 0 bases at J, with 15 bases in the middle. Per germline, CDR1 MDHEN and CDR2 SYDVKM. CDR3 length: 16 residues. As DNA, the CDR3 is TGTGCCAGCAGTTTTCCCTCCCGTGGCAGCTCCTACGAGCAGTACTTC. It encodes CASSFPSRGSSYEQYF.

The V gene is TRBV25-1, the J gene TRBJ1-1, with 7 bases matching TRBD1. Germline loops: CDR1 MGHDK, CDR2 SYGVNS. CDR3 length: 14 amino acids. V shed 2 bases and J 0 bases; nucleotides not matched to a gene: 0. CDR3: CASSETGVNTEAFF. The CDR3 DNA reads TGTGCCAGCAGTGAAACAGGGGTGAACACTGAAGCTTTCTTT.

This rearrangement joins TRBV15 to TRBJ1-2; the D gene is possibly TRBD1 (6 bases). There are 15 residues in the CDR3. Germline V gene lookup returns CDR1 LNHNV and CDR2 YYDKDF (reference sequence). Between the trimmed V and J ends, which lost 0 bases and 5 bases, there was a span of 13 bases. CDR3: CATSRDTGLEYGYTF. Here the CDR3 DNA reads TGTGCCACCAGCAGAGATACAGGGCTGGAGTATGGCTACACCTTC.

The chain has TRBV7-2 and TRBJ2-6; D might be TRBD1 (5 bases). The V gene lost 2 bases and the J gene lost 2 bases, with 7 bases spanning the gap. The CDR3 totals 15 residues. Germline V CDR1 and CDR2: SGHTA, FQGNSA. CDR3 amino acids: CASSLQGTGANVLTF. DNA of the CDR3: TGTGCCAGCAGCTTACAGGGCACTGGGGCCAACGTCCTGACTTTC. The full variable domain, its missing parts supplied by reference TRBV7-2 and TRBJ2-6, is GAGVSQSPSNKVTEKGKDVELRCDPISGHTALYWYRQSLGQGLEFLIYFQGNSAPDKSGLPSDRFSAERTGGSVSTLTIQRTQQEDSAVYLCASSLQGTGANVLTFGAGSRLTVL.

The V call is TRBV5-4, the J call TRBJ2-5; TRBD2 aligns across 13 bases. The CDR3 runs to 16 residues. Germline CDR1 and CDR2: SGHNT and YYREEE (reference sequence). Trimming at V came to 3 bases and at J to 5 bases, leaving 7 bases not matched to a gene. The CDR3 protein is CASSSLLAGGRETQYF. The CDR3 DNA reads as TGTGCCAGCAGCTCCCTACTAGCGGGAGGGCGGGAGACCCAGTACTTC.

With respect to this clone: Germline is not matched at one junction end, which may reflect a read error. The CDR3 sequence: CASSERAGSPPTLLYNKQFF. Written as DNA, the CDR3 is TGTGCCAGCAGTGAAAGGGCAGGGTCCCCTCCGACCCTCCTATACAATAAGCAGTTCTTC. V usage is TRBV2 and J usage is TRBJ2-1, with a possible D match to TRBD1 (5 bases). This CDR3 has 20 amino acids. Germline V gene lookup returns CDR1 SNHLY and CDR2 FYNNEI.

This sequence joins TRBV19 and TRBJ1-2; 8 positions match TRBD1. CDR1 LNHDA and CDR2 SQIVND come from the germline V gene (reference sequence). With 3 bases clipped from V and 7 bases from J, the junction kept 10 bases outside the gene matches. This CDR3 comprises 15 residues. CDR3 region: CASSIFDRGLGGYTF. CDR3 bases: TGTGCCAGTAGTATCTTCGACAGGGGCCTAGGTGGCTACACCTTC.

The rearrangement joins TRBV7-9 to TRBJ1-1; no clear D gene. Germline loops: CDR1 SEHNR, CDR2 FQNEAQ (reference sequence). The length of the CDR3 is 12 residues. Trimming removed 10 bases from V and 2 bases from J, with 11 bases in between. The CDR3 protein is CAIKRSNTEAFF. DNA for the CDR3: TGTGCCATCAAAAGGAGTAACACTGAAGCTTTCTTT.

J is TRBJ2-3 and V is TRBV28; TRBD1 matches 7 bases. V was pared by 2 bases and J by 4 bases, with 12 bases of the junction left unmatched. Germline V lookup: CDR1 MDHEN, CDR2 SYDVKM. This CDR3 has 17 residues. The CDR3 loop reads CASSLVPGTEGSDTQYF. CDR3 coding DNA: TGTGCCAGCAGTTTAGTTCCCGGGACAGAAGGATCAGATACGCAGTATTTT.

By proportion, this clone is medium-sized. CDR3 loop: CASSDYYSGNTIYF. The CDR3 region has the DNA TGTGCCAGCAGTGATTACTACTCTGGAAACACCATATATTTT. The chain uses TRBV6-1 and TRBJ1-3, with D unresolved. V dropped 3 bases and J dropped 0 bases, with 6 bases sitting between them. Germline CDR1 is MNHNS and CDR2 is SASEGT. The CDR3 has 14 amino acids.

This clone was counted a few times. V and J are TRBV18 and TRBJ1-1; D call uncertain. Trimming stripped 3 bases from V and 12 bases from J, with 14 bases between. Germline values: CDR1 KGHSH, CDR2 LQKENI. The CDR3 runs to 12 residues. CDR3: CASSPGGAATFF. The CDR3 DNA reads TGTGCCAGCTCACCCGGTGGAGCAGCAACTTTCTTT.

The rearrangement links TRBV6-6 to TRBJ2-1; 11 bases are a match to TRBD2. Per the germline V gene, CDR1 is MNHNY and CDR2 is SVGAGI (reference sequence). This CDR3 comprises 15 residues. Trimming took 4 bases from V and 4 from J; bases not matched to a gene: 3. The CDR3 loop reads CASSFTSGGYNEQFF. CDR3 bases: TGTGCCAGCAGTTTCACTAGCGGGGGTTACAATGAGCAGTTCTTC.

J is TRBJ1-2 and V is TRBV6-4; the match to TRBD1 covers 8 bases. With 3 bases clipped from V and 7 bases from J, the junction kept 7 bases outside the gene matches. Germline V lookup: CDR1 MRHNA, CDR2 SNTAGT. This CDR3 is built from 14 residues. The CDR3 coding sequence is TGTGCCAGCAGTGATGGACAGGGAGGCGGTGGCTACACCTTC. The encoded protein is CASSDGQGGGGYTF.

V gene TRBV29-1 combines with J gene TRBJ2-5; possible D gene TRBD2, 7 bases. The V end was cut by 6 bases, the J end by 4 bases, with 12 bases between. There are 12 residues in the CDR3. Germline V lookup: CDR1 SQVTM, CDR2 ANQGSEA. CDR3 residues: CSVEGEGETQYF. CDR3 DNA: TGCAGCGTCGAGGGGGAGGGAGAGACCCAGTACTTC.

V is TRBV28 and J is TRBJ1-2; 7 bases are a match to TRBD1. With V trimmed by 6 bases and J by 2 bases, 9 bases remained unmatched. The CDR3 is 15 residues long. CDR1 is MDHEN, CDR2 SYDVKM, per germline. The CDR3: CASRYTPGQNYGYTF. The CDR3 coding sequence is TGTGCCAGCAGATACACTCCGGGACAGAACTATGGCTACACCTTC.

CDR3 sequence: CASSVERTSGNNEQFF. The CDR3 region has the DNA TGTGCCAGCAGCGTAGAGAGGACTAGCGGGAACAATGAGCAGTTCTTC. The chain combines TRBV9 with TRBJ2-1, with TRBD2 matching over 12 bases. The CDR3 runs 16 residues. V shed 0 bases, J shed 5 bases, and the junction held 3 bases outside the gene matches. CDR1 and CDR2 from the germline V gene are SGDLS and YYNGEE.

V is TRBV23-1 and J is TRBJ2-1, with D unresolved. TRBV23-1 is marked as an open reading frame, function uncertain. V shed 2 bases and J shed 9 bases, with 26 bases lying between them. This CDR3 has 18 amino acids. The CDR3 sequence is CASSQTIWRINLLGEQFF. The CDR3 DNA is TGCGCCAGCAGTCAAACGATATGGCGGATTAACCTTCTTGGTGAGCAGTTCTTC.

The chain combines TRBV7-2 with TRBJ2-1, with 7 bases that match TRBD2. Unmatched junction bases numbered 7, after V lost 1 base and J lost 4 bases. The germline CDR1 and CDR2 sequences are SGHTA and FQGNSA. The CDR3 loop spans 16 amino acids. For the CDR3, the DNA is TGTGCCAGCAGCTTAGTTAGTACTAGCGAATACAATGAGCAGTTCTTC. Protein sequence: CASSLVSTSEYNEQFF.

The CDR3: CASTTSGITDTQYF. The CDR3 bases are TGTGCCAGTACGACTAGCGGGATCACAGATACGCAGTATTTT. The chain employs TRBV19 and TRBJ2-3; 11 nucleotides agree with TRBD2. The CDR3 spans 14 residues. V lost 7 bases to trimming and J lost 2 bases; unmatched junction nucleotides: 2. Per germline, CDR1 LNHDA and CDR2 SQIVND (reference sequence).

This clone has a single count. The rearrangement links TRBV7-9 to TRBJ1-4; 7 bases are a match to TRBD1. The CDR3 covers 15 residues. J was trimmed by 4 bases and V by 2 bases; bases with no gene match: 4. CDR1 is SEHNR and CDR2 is FQNEAQ in the germline V gene (reference sequence). The DNA of the CDR3 is TGTGCCAGCAGCTTATCCGGGACAGATAATGAAAAACTGTTTTTT. Translation gives CASSLSGTDNEKLFF.

This clone was detected only a few times. CDR3 nucleotides: TGCGCCAGCAGCGCCGGACAGGGTTCGGCAACTAATGAAAAACTGTTTTTT. Its protein is CASSAGQGSATNEKLFF. V usage is TRBV5-1 and J usage is TRBJ1-4; TRBD1 matches at 8 bases. Germline CDR1 and CDR2: SGHRS and YFSETQ. The CDR3 is 17 amino acids. J gave up 0 bases and V 4 bases, and 8 bases lay outside the gene matches. The complete variable domain, with remaining parts taken from reference TRBV5-1 and TRBJ1-4, reads KAGVTQTPRYLIKTRGQQVTLSCSPISGHRSVSWYQQTPGQGLQFLFEYFSETQRNKGNFPGRFSGRQFSNSRSEMNVSTLELGDSALYLCASSAGQGSATNEKLFFGSGTQLSVL.

This rearrangement joins TRBV5-4 to TRBJ2-7; the match to TRBD1 covers 7 bases. The CDR3 has 15 residues. The V gene's germline CDR1 is SGHNT and CDR2 YYREEE (reference sequence). The J segment lost 5 bases and the V segment lost 4 bases, leaving 12 bases of the junction unmatched. CDR3 sequence: CASSVGLGGLDEQYF. CDR3 DNA sequence: TGTGCCAGCAGCGTAGGCCTAGGGGGCTTGGACGAGCAGTACTTC.

This sequence joins TRBV28 and TRBJ1-6; D perhaps matches TRBD1 (6 bases). Germline lookup yields CDR1 MDHEN and CDR2 SYDVKM. The CDR3 is made up of 17 amino acids. With 2 bases removed from V and 1 base from J, the gap between germline ends came to 12 bases. Written as DNA, the CDR3 is TGTGCCAGCAGTTTAGTGGCAGGGGCGTCCTATAATTCACCCCTCCACTTT. As protein: CASSLVAGASYNSPLHF.

The rearrangement joins TRBV5-4 to TRBJ2-7; tentatively, D is TRBD2 (7 bases). Germline CDR1 SGHNT, CDR2 YYREEE (reference sequence). Trimming left V 0 bases short and J 7 bases short, with 11 bases between. This CDR3 is built from 13 residues. The CDR3 is CASSLGGGGEQYF. The CDR3 region has the DNA TGTGCCAGCAGCTTGGGAGGGGGGGGAGAGCAGTACTTC. Supplemented by reference TRBV5-4 and TRBJ2-7, the full variable domain reads ETGVTQSPTHLIKTRGQQVTLRCSSQSGHNTVSWYQQALGQGPQFIFQYYREEENGRGNFPPRFSGLQFPNYSSELNVNALELDDSALYLCASSLGGGGEQYFGPGTRLTVT.

V is TRBV6-4 and J is TRBJ2-3, with a tentative D call TRBD2 (6 bases). Germline assignment: CDR1 MRHNA and CDR2 SNTAGT. The CDR3 extends over 16 amino acids. Trimming took 5 bases from V and 5 from J, leaving 20 bases between them. The CDR3 is CASSPLAKVEVDTQYF. The CDR3 coding sequence is TGTGCCAGCAGTCCACTAGCCAAAGTTGAGGTAGATACGCAGTATTTT.

The J gene is TRBJ2-1, the V gene TRBV7-9; 11 bases are a match to TRBD2. Trimming took 2 bases from V and 7 from J; bases not matched to a gene: 4. Germline CDR1 reads SEHNR; CDR2 reads FQNEAQ (reference sequence). The CDR3 loop spans 15 amino acids. CDR3 residues: CASSLQLAGANEQFF. CDR3 coding DNA: TGTGCCAGCAGCTTACAACTAGCGGGAGCTAATGAGCAGTTCTTC.

This clone turned up a few times. The rearrangement joins TRBV5-1 to TRBJ2-5; perhaps TRBD2 as D (5 bases). The V end was cut by 0 bases, the J end by 1 base, with 7 bases between. The length of the CDR3 is 14 residues. CDR1 is SGHRS and CDR2 is YFSETQ in the germline V gene. The CDR3 spells CASSLAGIQETQYF. Here the CDR3 DNA reads TGCGCCAGCAGCTTGGCGGGGATCCAAGAGACCCAGTACTTC.

The chain has TRBV5-1 and TRBJ2-5; TRBD1 agrees at 11 bases. Germline V gives CDR1 SGHRS, CDR2 YFSETQ. V lost 0 bases to trimming and J lost 4 bases; unmatched junction nucleotides: 2. The CDR3 covers 15 residues. DNA of the CDR3: TGCGCCAGCAGCTTGGCCGGGACAGGGGGAGAGACCCAGTACTTC. It yields the protein CASSLAGTGGETQYF.